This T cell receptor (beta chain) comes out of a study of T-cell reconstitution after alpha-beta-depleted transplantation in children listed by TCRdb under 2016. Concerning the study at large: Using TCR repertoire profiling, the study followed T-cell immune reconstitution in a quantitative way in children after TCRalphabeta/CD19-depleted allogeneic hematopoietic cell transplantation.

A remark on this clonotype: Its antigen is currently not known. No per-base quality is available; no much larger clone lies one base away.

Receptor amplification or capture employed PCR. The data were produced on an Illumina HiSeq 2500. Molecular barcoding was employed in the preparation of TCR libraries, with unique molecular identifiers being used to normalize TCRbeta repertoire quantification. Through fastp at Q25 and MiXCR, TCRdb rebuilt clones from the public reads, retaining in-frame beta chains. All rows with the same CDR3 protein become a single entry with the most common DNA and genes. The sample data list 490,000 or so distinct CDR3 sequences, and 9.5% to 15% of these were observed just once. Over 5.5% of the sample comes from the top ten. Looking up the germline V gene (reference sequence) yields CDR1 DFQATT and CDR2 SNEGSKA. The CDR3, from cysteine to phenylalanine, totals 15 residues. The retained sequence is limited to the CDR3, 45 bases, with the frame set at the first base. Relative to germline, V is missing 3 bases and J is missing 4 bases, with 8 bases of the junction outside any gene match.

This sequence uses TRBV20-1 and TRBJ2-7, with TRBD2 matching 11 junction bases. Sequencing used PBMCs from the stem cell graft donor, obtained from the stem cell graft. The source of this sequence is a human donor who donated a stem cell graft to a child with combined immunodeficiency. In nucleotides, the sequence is TGCAGTGCTAGTAGTCTAGCGGGAGGAGTATACGAGCAGTACTTC. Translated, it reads CSASSLAGGVYEQYF.